Each of the 16 T cell receptor beta chains below was sequenced from the same sample in a study of blood T cells in healthy people across ages. For the second PCR, which ran for about 7 to 11 cycles, a sample-barcoded 5' primer and a J-beta primer mix were used. One entry per CDR3 protein, called by TCRdb with MiXCR from the 5' RACE reads. The table includes over a million distinct CDR3 sequences, 35% to 45% detected once. Material: blood. The receptors were sampled from a woman between 18 and 29 years old in good health.

At least ten counts were recorded for this clonotype. The chain is built from TRBV12-3 or TRBV12-4 and TRBJ2-4; possibly TRBD2 for D (5 bases). CDR3 length: 14 residues. Trimming shortened V by 7 bases and J by 6 bases, and 16 bases separated the two germline ends. The CDR3 sequence: CASTPGVAGNIQYF. CDR3 nucleotide sequence: TGTGCCAGCACCCCCGGGGTTGCGGGAAACATTCAGTACTTC.

The chain recombines TRBV18 with TRBJ1-5, with 11 bases aligning to TRBD1. The CDR3 contains 15 residues. Looked up from germline, CDR1 is KGHSH and CDR2 is LQKENI. Germline trimming cut 4 bases from V and 6 bases from J; bases unmatched to any gene: 5. The CDR3 is CASSQGTGGTQPQHF. The CDR3 coding sequence is TGTGCCAGCTCACAAGGGACAGGGGGTACTCAGCCCCAGCATTTT.

This chain uses TRBV10-3 with TRBJ1-1; TRBD1 matches 7 bases. Germline lookup yields CDR1 ENHRY and CDR2 SYGVKD. After removal of 3 bases from V and 5 bases from J, the junction contained 6 bases not matched to a gene. The CDR3 spans 14 residues. The CDR3 sequence: CAISEKTGRTEAFF. The CDR3 bases are TGTGCCATCAGTGAAAAGACAGGGCGGACTGAAGCTTTCTTT.

Only a few counts were recorded for this clonotype. The chain combines TRBV2 with TRBJ2-1; no clear D. Germline-derived CDR1 and CDR2 are SNHLY and FYNNEI. This CDR3 contains 12 residues. Trimming left V 10 bases short and J 7 bases short, with 14 bases between. The CDR3 is CATQTEENEQFF. In DNA form, the CDR3 reads TGTGCCACCCAGACCGAGGAGAATGAGCAGTTCTTC. The variable domain in full, with the rest retrieved from reference TRBV2 and TRBJ2-1, is EPEVTQTPSHQVTQMGQEVILRCVPISNHLYFYWYRQILGQKVEFLVSFYNNEISEKSEIFDDQFSVERPDGSNFTLKIRSTKLEDSAMYFCATQTEENEQFFGPGTRLTVL.

The chain recombines TRBV25-1 with TRBJ2-5, with D possibly being TRBD1 (5 bases). Trimming stripped 2 bases from V and 1 base from J, with 14 bases between. The CDR3 sequence is 16 residues long. CDR1 and CDR2 from the germline V gene are MGHDK and SYGVNS. CDR3 bases: TGTGCCAGCAGTGAAGGAGAGACAGCGACCCAAGAGACCCAGTACTTC. Translation: CASSEGETATQETQYF.

The chain joins TRBV20-1 to TRBJ2-7; 9 nucleotides match TRBD1. The J call may be mistaken, given a closer DNA end match to TRBJ2-5. The CDR3 has 15 residues. Germline V gene data show CDR1 as DFQATT and CDR2 as SNEGSKA (reference sequence). The CDR3 region has the DNA TGCAGTGCTAGAGATCTAGGACAGGGGACAGAGACCCAGTACTTC. As protein: CSARDLGQGTETQYF.

The rearrangement links TRBV20-1 to TRBJ2-1; weak D call: TRBD1 (7 bases). The CDR3 spans 15 residues. The V end lost 0 bases, the J end lost 5 bases, and 14 bases lay between the germline ends. CDR1 DFQATT and CDR2 SNEGSKA come from the germline V gene (reference sequence). CDR3: CSARDGGTAHNEQFF. CDR3 DNA: TGCAGTGCTAGAGATGGGGGGACAGCCCACAATGAGCAGTTCTTC.

This clonotype was observed a few times. J is TRBJ1-5 and V is TRBV2, with a weak D call TRBD1 (5 bases). Germline CDR1 SNHLY, CDR2 FYNNEI. The CDR3 has 12 residues. The V end was cut by 7 bases, the J end by 4 bases, with 8 bases between. The CDR3 sequence is CASNQGNQPQHF. The CDR3 DNA is TGTGCCAGCAATCAGGGAAATCAGCCCCAGCATTTT.

Only a few counts were recorded for this clonotype. The genes are TRBV4-1 and TRBJ2-7, with D hard to call. Germline V CDR1 and CDR2: MGHRA, YSYEKL. This CDR3 is 14 amino acids long. The ends were cut back, 3 bases at V and 0 bases at J, with 9 bases in the middle. This chain's CDR3 is CASSQETSSYEQYF. CDR3 DNA sequence: TGCGCCAGCAGCCAGGAGACGAGCTCCTACGAGCAGTACTTC.

The chain carries TRBV28 and TRBJ2-2; 9 positions match TRBD2. The CDR3 contains 15 residues. Germline CDR1 reads MDHEN; CDR2 reads SYDVKM. Trimming removed 3 bases from V and 4 bases from J; junction bases left unmatched: 3. The CDR3 spells CASSFGGRVTGELFF. CDR3 coding DNA: TGTGCCAGCAGTTTTGGCGGGAGGGTCACCGGGGAGCTGTTTTTT. The full variable domain, its missing parts supplied by reference TRBV28 and TRBJ2-2, is DVKVTQSSRYLVKRTGEKVFLECVQDMDHENMFWYRQDPGLGLRLIYFSYDVKMKEKGDIPEGYSVSREKKERFSLILESASTNQTSMYLCASSFGGRVTGELFFGEGSRLTVL.

The chain employs TRBV12-3 or TRBV12-4 and TRBJ1-4; no clear D gene. V lost 8 bases to trimming and J lost 8 bases, with 21 bases between them. The CDR3 totals 15 residues. The CDR3 DNA follows: TGTGCCAGCGGCCTCATCGGCGGAGCAAGGGAAAAACTGTTTTTT. Encoded protein: CASGLIGGAREKLFF.

This clonotype was counted only a few times. The chain joins TRBV3-1 to TRBJ1-6, with 10 bases identical to TRBD1. Germline trimming cut 0 bases from V and 7 bases from J; bases unmatched to any gene: 3. CDR3 length: 16 amino acids. Germline V gives CDR1 LGHDT, CDR2 YNNKEL (reference sequence). CDR3 loop: CASSQDGTGANSPLHF. The CDR3 region has the DNA TGTGCCAGCAGCCAAGATGGGACAGGGGCCAATTCACCCCTCCACTTT.

The gene calls are TRBV20-1 and TRBJ2-7, with 10 bases that match TRBD2. Germline CDR1 is DFQATT and CDR2 is SNEGSKA (reference sequence). The CDR3 totals 15 residues. Trimming removed 5 bases from V and 5 bases from J; junction bases left unmatched: 12. In DNA, the CDR3 is TGCAGTGCTCCTTCAGCGGGAGGGTTTTGGGACGAGCAGTACTTC. This encodes CSAPSAGGFWDEQYF.

In this sample, this clonotype turned up a few times. This rearrangement joins TRBV6-5 to TRBJ1-2; tentative D call: TRBD1 (5 bases). The CDR3 length is 13 residues. CDR1 and CDR2 from the germline V gene are MNHEY and SVGAGI. Trimming left V 8 bases short and J 8 bases short, with 18 bases between. The CDR3 loop reads CASGDGTPGGYTF. DNA for the CDR3: TGTGCCAGCGGGGACGGGACCCCGGGAGGCTACACCTTC.

The rearrangement links TRBV27 to TRBJ2-1; 7 nucleotides line up with TRBD2. There are 17 residues in the CDR3. V lost 2 bases to trimming and J lost 3 bases; unmatched junction nucleotides: 10. Per the germline V gene, CDR1 is MNHEY and CDR2 is SMNVEV (reference sequence). The CDR3 DNA reads TGTGCCAGCAGTTTAGACTGGGGAGGGCAAAGCTACAATGAGCAGTTCTTC. It encodes CASSLDWGGQSYNEQFF.

This clonotype was seen a handful of times. The V call is TRBV29-1, the J call TRBJ2-6, with D possibly TRBD1 on 5 matching bases. CDR1 and CDR2 (germline): SQVTM, ANQGSEA. The CDR3 is 13 amino acids. V was pared by 5 bases and J by 2 bases, with 7 bases between. Here the CDR3 reads CSVFRAGANVLTF. CDR3 sequence (DNA): TGCAGCGTTTTCAGGGCTGGGGCCAACGTCCTGACTTTC.